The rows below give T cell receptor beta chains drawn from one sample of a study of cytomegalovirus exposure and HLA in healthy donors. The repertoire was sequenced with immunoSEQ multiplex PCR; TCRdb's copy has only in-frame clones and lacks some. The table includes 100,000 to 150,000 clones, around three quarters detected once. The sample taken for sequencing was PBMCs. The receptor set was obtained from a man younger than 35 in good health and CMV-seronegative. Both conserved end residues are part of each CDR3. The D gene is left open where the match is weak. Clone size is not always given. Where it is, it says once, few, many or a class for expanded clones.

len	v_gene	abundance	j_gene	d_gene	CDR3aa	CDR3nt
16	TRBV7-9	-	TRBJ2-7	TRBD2	CASSIGTSGSSYEQYF	TGTGCCAGCAGCATCGGGACTAGCGGTTCCTCCTACGAGCAGTACTTC
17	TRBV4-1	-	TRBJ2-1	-	CASSQARASYSYNEQFF	TGCGCCAGCAGCCAAGCCAGAGCGAGTTACTCCTACAATGAGCAGTTCTTC
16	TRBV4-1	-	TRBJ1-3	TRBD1	CASSEDRAFSGNTIYF	TGCGCCAGCAGCGAGGACAGGGCGTTCTCTGGAAACACCATATATTTT
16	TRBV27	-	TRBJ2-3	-	CASRLGWAGGGDTQYF	TGTGCCAGCAGGTTAGGGTGGGCAGGGGGAGGAGATACGCAGTATTTT
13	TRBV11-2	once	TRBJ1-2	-	CASTPPPGYGYTF	TGTGCCAGCACCCCCCCTCCCGGCTATGGCTACACCTTC
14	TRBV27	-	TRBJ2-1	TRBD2	CASSFQRGQNEQFF	TGTGCCAGCAGTTTTCAGCGGGGGCAAAATGAGCAGTTCTTC
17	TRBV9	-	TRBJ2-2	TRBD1	CASSGTVYRGDTGELFF	TGTGCCAGCAGCGGGACCGTCTACAGGGGGGACACCGGGGAGCTGTTTTTT
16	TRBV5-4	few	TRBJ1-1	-	CASSLGGIGGKSEAFF	TGTGCCAGCAGCTTGGGCGGTATCGGGGGGAAGAGTGAAGCTTTCTTT
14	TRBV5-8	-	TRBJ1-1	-	CASSLVQEIVRAFF	TGTGCCAGCAGCTTGGTTCAGGAAATCGTAAGAGCTTTCTTT
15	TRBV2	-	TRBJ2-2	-	CASSREARGTGELFF	TGTGCCAGCAGTCGGGAGGCCAGGGGTACCGGGGAGCTGTTTTTT
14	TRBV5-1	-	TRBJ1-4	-	CASSLPRVGEKLFF	TGCGCCAGCAGCTTGCCTCGGGTCGGGGAAAAACTGTTTTTT
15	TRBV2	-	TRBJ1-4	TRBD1	CASSQTGPANEKLFF	TGTGCCAGCAGTCAGACAGGGCCGGCTAATGAAAAACTGTTTTTT
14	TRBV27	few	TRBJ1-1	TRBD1	CASRDRASNTEAFF	TGTGCCAGTCGGGACAGAGCCTCTAACACTGAAGCTTTCTTT
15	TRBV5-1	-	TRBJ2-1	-	CASSLGDTGYNEQFF	TGCGCCAGCAGCTTGGGAGACACCGGCTACAATGAGCAGTTCTTC
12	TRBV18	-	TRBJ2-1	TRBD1	CASSETGDEQFF	TGTGCCAGCTCAGAGACAGGGGATGAGCAGTTCTTC